This TCR beta chain was sequenced in a study of early T cells in non-severe SARS-CoV-2 infection. TCRdb ran MiXCR on the 5' RACE reads and lists one entry per CDR3 protein. The data show about 71,000 distinct CDR3 sequences, over 10% seen once. This clonotype was seen repeatedly, ten times or more. CDR1 and CDR2 from the germline V gene are LGHDT and YNNKEL (reference sequence). This CDR3 is built from 13 residues. Trimming took 1 base from V and 8 from J, leaving 9 bases between them. V usage is TRBV3-1 and J usage is TRBJ2-1; D gene ambiguous. Sequencing was performed on whole blood, taken at baseline. The sequence was collected from an adult who was a healthcare worker with PCR-confirmed SARS-CoV-2 infection or an uninfected control (not recorded which). In nucleotides, the CDR3 is TGTGCCAGCAGCCAAGGAGGAACTCATGAGCAGTTCTTC. Translation gives CASSQGGTHEQFF.